This T cell receptor beta chain was observed in a study of CD8+CD57+ T cells in acquired aplastic anemia. Overall study: Quantities of DNA derived from sorted CD4+ and CD8+ cells averaged approximately 3 ug.

The V segment lost 4 bases and the J segment 3 bases; nucleotides outside the gene matches: 10. Germline assignment: CDR1 SGHRS and CDR2 YFSETQ. The CDR3 covers 16 residues. Previously, flow cytometry had revealed CD8+CD57+ cell expansion in the patients chosen for sequencing. At the time of blood sampling, patients had not yet received any therapy. The study profiled TCR beta VDJ and CDR3 using genomic DNA as template. TCRdb used MiXCR to reprocess the reads, holding one entry per CDR3 protein. The sample includes about 120,000 distinct CDR3 sequences, under 60% of them seen just once. This clonotype was observed once.

This receptor was taken from a human donor with aplastic anemia. The sequenced sample was sorted CD4+, CD8+, or CD8+CD57+ T cells (not recorded which) from PBMCs. The chain has TRBV5-1 and TRBJ2-3, with 8 bases matching TRBD2. The CDR3 reads CASSNGGSGTTDTQYF. Written as DNA, the CDR3 is TGCGCCAGCAGCAACGGGGGTAGCGGGACTACAGATACGCAGTATTTT.